This TCR beta chain was captured in a study of blood T cell dynamics during melanoma immunotherapy. In the study overall: Metastatic melanoma patients received first-line pembrolizumab or nivolumab plus ipilimumab.

TCRdb's copy holds only in-frame clones and misses some; the assay was immunoSEQ multiplex PCR. Of several thousand clones listed, around 89% are singletons. The time point: week 3, after first cycle of checkpoint inhibitor. Sampling occurred pretreatment (T0) and at week 3 (W3), after cycle one of checkpoint blockade. To note about this clone: Its matching antigen is unknown.

The CDR3 spans 16 residues. Unmatched junction bases numbered 7, after V lost 3 bases and J lost 1 base. Germline CDR1 reads SGHTA; CDR2 reads FQGNSA. General study findings and limits: It remained unknown if the driving T cell clones were melanoma-specific.

The receptor comes from a human donor with melanoma. The sequencing used blood, collected from a patient treated with checkpoint blockade. V gene TRBV7-2 combines with J gene TRBJ1-1; 8 bases agree with TRBD1. CDR3 protein: CASSFRTGRGNTEAFF. The CDR3 bases are TGTGCCAGCAGCTTCCGGACAGGGCGGGGGAACACTGAAGCTTTCTTT.